This T cell receptor beta chain originates from a study of CD8 T cells in Susac syndrome. Background on the study: Blood was drawn from Susac syndrome patients while they were therapy-naive, on corticosteroids, or on intravenous immunoglobulin alone.

Germline V gene data show CDR1 as PRHDT and CDR2 as FYEKMQ (reference sequence). This CDR3 is 14 amino acids long. Trimming stripped 8 bases from V and 1 base from J, with 14 bases between. cDNA came from about 0.5 to 1 ug RNA primed by random hexamers. TCRdb reprocessed the immunoSEQ multiplex PCR reads via MiXCR and lists one record per CDR3 protein. The sample contains 92,000 or so distinct CDR3 sequences, 96% of which appear only once. The patients with Susac syndrome were individuals who fulfilled the recently defined diagnostic criteria for disease that was either definite or probable. TEMRA cells were FACS-enriched, unlike CD8+ and CD4+ T cells, which were negatively isolated.

Input material: CD8+ T cells from PBMCs. V usage is TRBV13 and J usage is TRBJ1-1; a weak D match, TRBD1 (5 bases). The clonotype comes from a human donor with Susac syndrome. The CDR3 nucleotides read TGTGCCAGCTCGTTACTTGGGGCGAACACTGAAGCTTTCTTT. This sequence encodes CASSLLGANTEAFF.